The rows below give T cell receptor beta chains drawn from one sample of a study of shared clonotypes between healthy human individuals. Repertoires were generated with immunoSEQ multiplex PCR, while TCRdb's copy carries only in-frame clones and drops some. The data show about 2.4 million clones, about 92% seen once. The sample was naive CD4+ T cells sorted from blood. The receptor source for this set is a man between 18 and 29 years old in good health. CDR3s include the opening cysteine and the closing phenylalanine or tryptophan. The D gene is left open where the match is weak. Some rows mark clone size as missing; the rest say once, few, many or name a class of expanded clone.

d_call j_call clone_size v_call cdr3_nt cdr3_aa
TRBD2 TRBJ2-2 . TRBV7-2 TGTGCCAGCAGCTTTGGAGGACTAGCGGGTACGGAGCTGTTTTTT CASSFGGLAGTELFF
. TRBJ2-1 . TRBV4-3 TGCGCCAGCAGCCCAGGGGGACTAGAGAATGAGCAGTTCTTC CASSPGGLENEQFF
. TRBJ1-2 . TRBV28 TGTGCCAGCAGTTTATGGGGCCCGAACTATGGCTACACCTTC CASSLWGPNYGYTF
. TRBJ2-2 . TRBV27 TGTGCCAGCAGACCTAACACCGGGGAGCTGTTTTTT CASRPNTGELFF
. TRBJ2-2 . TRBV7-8 TGTGCCAGCAGCCGGGTGAGGGGGGAGCTGTTTTTT CASSRVRGELFF
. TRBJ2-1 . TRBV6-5 TGTGCCAGCAGCCCAAGGTGGGGTGAGCAGTTCTTC CASSPRWGEQFF
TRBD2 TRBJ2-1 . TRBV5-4 TGTGCCAGTATGACTAGCGGGGGGGCCGGTTACAATGAGCAGTTCTTC CASMTSGGAGYNEQFF
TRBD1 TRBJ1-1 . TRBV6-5 TGTGCCAGCAGTTCCGGACAGGGGACTGAAGCTTTCTTT CASSSGQGTEAFF
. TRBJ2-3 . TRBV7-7 TGTGCTAGCAGCCCAGAACAGGGTAGCACAGATACGCAGTATTTT CASSPEQGSTDTQYF
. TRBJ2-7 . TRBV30 TGTGCCTGGAGTGTTTGGAGGGACTACGAGCAGTACTTC CAWSVWRDYEQYF
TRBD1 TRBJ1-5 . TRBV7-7 TGTGCTAGCAGCTTACCCCCCGGGCAGGGGGCGGTCAATCAGCCCCAGCATTTT CASSLPPGQGAVNQPQHF
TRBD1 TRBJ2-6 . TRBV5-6 TGTGCCAGCAGGTTAACAGGGGAAGCTGGGGCCAACGTCCTGACTTTC CASRLTGEAGANVLTF
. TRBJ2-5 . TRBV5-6 TGTGCCAGCAGCTTTATTGAAGGGAGGTGGGAGACCCAGTACTTC CASSFIEGRWETQYF
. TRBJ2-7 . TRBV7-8 TGTGCCAGCAGCCCCCCGTCGGTGCCCTACGAGCAGTACTTC CASSPPSVPYEQYF
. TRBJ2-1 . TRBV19 TGTGCCAGTAGCCTGGGGGCTAAGGAGCAGTTCTTC CASSLGAKEQFF
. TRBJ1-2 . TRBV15 TGTGCCACCAGCAGCGTTGGACCGACGGTACGTGACTTC CATSSVGPTVRDF
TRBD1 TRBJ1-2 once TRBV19 TGTGCCAGTAGTATTAGTACAGGGGCCCCCTATGGCTACACCTTC CASSISTGAPYGYTF
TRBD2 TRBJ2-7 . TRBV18 TGTGCCAGCTCACCACCTCGGCTCGGGGGGACCTACGAGCAGTACTTC CASSPPRLGGTYEQYF
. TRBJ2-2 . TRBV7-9 TGTGCCAGCAGCCCCTTGACGGGGGCCCCCGGCGGGGAGCTGTTTTTT CASSPLTGAPGGELFF
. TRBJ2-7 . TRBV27 TGTGCCAGCCGGAAGGACGTATCCTACGAGCAGTACTTC CASRKDVSYEQYF
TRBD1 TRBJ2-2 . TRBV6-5 TGTGCCATCATCGGACAGGTCGTTGGCGGGGAGCTGTTTTTT CAIIGQVVGGELFF
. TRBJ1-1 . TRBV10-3 TGTGCCATCAGTGAGTCGGGGCCGATGAACACTGAAGCTTTCTTT CAISESGPMNTEAFF